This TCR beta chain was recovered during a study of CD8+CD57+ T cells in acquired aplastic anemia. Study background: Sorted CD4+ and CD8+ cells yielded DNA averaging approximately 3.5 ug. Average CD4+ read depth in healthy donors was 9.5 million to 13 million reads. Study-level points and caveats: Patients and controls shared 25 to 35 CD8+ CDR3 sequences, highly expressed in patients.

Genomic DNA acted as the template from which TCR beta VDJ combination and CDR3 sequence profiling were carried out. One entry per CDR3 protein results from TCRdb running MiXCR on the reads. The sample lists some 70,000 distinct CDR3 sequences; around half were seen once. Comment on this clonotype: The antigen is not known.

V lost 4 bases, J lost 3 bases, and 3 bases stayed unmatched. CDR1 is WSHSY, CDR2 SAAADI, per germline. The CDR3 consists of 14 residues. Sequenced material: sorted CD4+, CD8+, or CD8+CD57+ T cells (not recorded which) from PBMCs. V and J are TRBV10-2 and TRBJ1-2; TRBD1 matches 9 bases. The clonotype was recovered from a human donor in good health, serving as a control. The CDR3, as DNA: TGCGCCAGCAGTGGGACAGGGGCGGACTATGGCTACACCTTC. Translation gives CASSGTGADYGYTF.